One sample yielded the 21 T cell receptor beta chains listed below, sequenced in a study of blood T cells in healthy people across ages. A second PCR of about 6 to 12 cycles used a sample-barcoded 5' primer and a J-beta primer mix. MiXCR was run by TCRdb on the 5' RACE reads, yielding one entry per CDR3 protein. The sample holds about 1.8 million distinct CDR3 sequences, around 50% seen once. The source material was blood. All receptors come from a woman in her forties in good health.

The gene calls are TRBV7-2 and TRBJ2-1; tentative D call: TRBD2 (5 bases). Trimming pared 4 bases from V and 0 bases from J, leaving 22 bases between. Germline CDR1 is SGHTA and CDR2 is FQGNSA. There are 19 residues in the CDR3. In nucleotides, the CDR3 is TGTGCCAGCAGCTCTAGCCTAACATCCGGCCTAAGCTCCTACAATGAGCAGTTCTTC. Its protein is CASSSSLTSGLSSYNEQFF.

This chain links TRBV6-2 or TRBV6-3 with TRBJ1-1; TRBD1 matches at 8 bases. J gave up 5 bases and V 5 bases, and 13 bases lay outside the gene matches. CDR3 length: 16 amino acids. Looked up from germline, CDR1 is MNHEY and CDR2 is SVGEGT. CDR3 loop: CASSIAETGGRTEAFF. For the CDR3, the DNA is TGTGCCAGCAGTATCGCAGAAACAGGGGGTCGGACTGAAGCTTTCTTT.

The chain links TRBV4-1 to TRBJ1-6, with no clear D. Per germline, CDR1 MGHRA and CDR2 YSYEKL. V was pared by 6 bases and J by 5 bases, with 8 bases between. CDR3 length: 13 residues. The DNA for the CDR3 is TGCGCCAGCAGGACTCCAAATAATTCACCCCTCCACTTT. Its protein is CASRTPNNSPLHF.

J is TRBJ2-7 and V is TRBV7-9; a weak D match, TRBD2 (5 bases). Gene TRBJ2-5 matches the end of the DNA better, so the J call may be wrong. Looked up from germline, CDR1 is SEHNR and CDR2 is FQNEAQ (reference sequence). This CDR3 has 15 residues. CDR3 residues: CASSLALGFGETQYF. The CDR3 coding sequence is TGTGCCAGCAGCTTAGCACTAGGGTTCGGAGAGACCCAGTACTTC.

The genes are TRBV2 and TRBJ1-4; 8 bases align to TRBD1. CDR1 is SNHLY, CDR2 FYNNEI, per germline. With V trimmed by 2 bases and J by 8 bases, 7 bases remained unmatched. This CDR3 is 15 amino acids long. CDR3 bases: TGTGCCAGCAGTGAAAGGTGGACAGGGAGGGAAAAACTGTTTTTT. Protein sequence: CASSERWTGREKLFF.

This clonotype was counted a single time. The chain joins TRBV6-5 to TRBJ2-7; D unresolved. The CDR3 totals 11 residues. V lost 6 bases to trimming and J lost 6 bases, with 9 bases between them. Looked up from germline, CDR1 is MNHEY and CDR2 is SVGAGI. DNA of the CDR3: TGTGCCAGCAGAGAAAGACGCGAGCAGTACTTC. Translation gives CASRERREQYF.

With respect to this clonotype: The junction departs from germline at one end; a sequencing error may be responsible. The genes are TRBV5-6 and TRBJ2-3, with D unclear. The CDR3 loop spans 16 amino acids. CDR1 and CDR2 from the germline V gene are SGHDT and YYEEEE. The CDR3 reads CASSLVYPGDSDMQYF. The CDR3 bases are TGTGCCAGCAGCTTGGTGTATCCGGGTGACTCAGATATGCAGTATTTT.

The rearrangement links TRBV27 to TRBJ1-2, with D unresolved. The CDR3 extends over 13 amino acids. The germline CDR1 and CDR2 sequences are MNHEY and SMNVEV (reference sequence). V shed 3 bases and J shed 4 bases, with 9 bases lying between them. The CDR3 region is CASSLPGGYGYTF. The DNA for the CDR3 is TGTGCCAGCAGTTTGCCGGGCGGCTATGGCTACACCTTC.

This sequence joins TRBV5-1 and TRBJ1-6, with 11 positions matching TRBD1. The CDR3 spans 15 residues. V lost 6 bases, J lost 7 bases, and 6 bases stayed unmatched. Germline CDR1 is SGHRS and CDR2 is YFSETQ. CDR3 bases: TGCGCCAGCAACCAGGACAGGGGGCGGAATTCACCCCTCCACTTT. Protein product: CASNQDRGRNSPLHF.

This clonotype showed up many times. V is TRBV11-1 and J is TRBJ2-1; 14 positions agree with TRBD2. This CDR3 contains 16 residues. V shed 6 bases and J 2 bases; nucleotides not matched to a gene: 3. Per germline, CDR1 SGHAT and CDR2 FQDESV (reference sequence). CDR3 sequence (DNA): TGTGCCAGCAGTTCGACTAGCGGGGGGGCCTACAATGAGCAGTTCTTC. Its protein is CASSSTSGGAYNEQFF.

In this sample, this clonotype turned up a few times. The V call is TRBV7-2, the J call TRBJ2-7, with TRBD2 as a possible D gene (6 bases). CDR3 length: 16 amino acids. Germline assignment: CDR1 SGHTA and CDR2 FQGNSA. The ends were cut back, 6 bases at V and 2 bases at J, with 20 bases in the middle. The CDR3 loop is CASRLRVAGPPYEQYF. CDR3 in DNA: TGTGCCAGCAGACTTAGGGTCGCGGGGCCACCCTACGAGCAGTACTTC.

V is TRBV20-1 and J is TRBJ2-6; 7 bases agree with TRBD1. The CDR3 totals 15 residues. V was pared by 4 bases and J by 2 bases, with 5 bases of the junction left unmatched. CDR1 is DFQATT, CDR2 SNEGSKA, per germline (reference sequence). CDR3 sequence reads: CSAIARGTGANVLTF. The DNA of the CDR3 is TGCAGTGCTATCGCCAGGGGGACTGGGGCCAACGTCCTGACTTTC.

V usage is TRBV12-3 or TRBV12-4 and J usage is TRBJ2-1; 8 nucleotides agree with TRBD2. There are 16 residues in the CDR3. V shed 4 bases and J 4 bases; nucleotides not matched to a gene: 9. CDR3 sequence (DNA): TGTGCCAGCAGTTCTCACGGGGGGGCCACGTACAATGAGCAGTTCTTC. Encoded protein: CASSSHGGATYNEQFF.

The chain recombines TRBV14 with TRBJ2-5; 12 nucleotides agree with TRBD2. CDR1 SGHDN and CDR2 FVKESK come from the germline V gene. This CDR3 spans 16 amino acids. V lost 3 bases and J lost 5; bases outside the gene matches: 7. The CDR3 loop reads CASSHESGTSGETQYF. The CDR3 bases are TGTGCCAGCAGCCATGAATCAGGGACTAGCGGGGAGACCCAGTACTTC. Using reference TRBV14 and TRBJ2-5 for the parts outside the CDR3, the full variable domain is EAGVTQFPSHSVIEKGQTVTLRCDPISGHDNLYWYRRVMGKEIKFLLHFVKESKQDESGMPNNRFLAERTGGTYSTLKVQPAELEDSGVYFCASSHESGTSGETQYFGPGTRLLVL.

The rearrangement links TRBV7-2 to TRBJ2-5; D possibly uses TRBD1 or TRBD2 (5 bases each). The CDR3 runs 15 residues. V was trimmed by 5 bases and J by 5 bases, leaving 18 bases between them. Germline values: CDR1 SGHTA, CDR2 FQGNSA. CDR3 sequence reads: CASSPWGLPGETQYF. CDR3 DNA sequence: TGTGCCAGCAGCCCCTGGGGCTTACCGGGGGAGACCCAGTACTTC.

This clonotype came up a few times. CDR3: CSARGAGTGPAYEQYF. In DNA, the CDR3 is TGCAGTGCTAGGGGAGCCGGGACAGGACCTGCCTACGAGCAGTACTTC. The chain recombines TRBV20-1 with TRBJ2-7; the match to TRBD1 covers 8 bases. V gave up 3 bases and J gave up 2 bases; unmatched junction bases: 12. From germline, CDR1 is DFQATT and CDR2 SNEGSKA (reference sequence). This CDR3 region has 16 residues.

The genes are TRBV6-5 and TRBJ2-3; 8 bases are a match to TRBD2. The CDR3 totals 15 residues. Germline CDR1 MNHEY, CDR2 SVGAGI. The V gene end was trimmed by 2 bases and the J gene end by 2 bases; junction bases not matched to a gene: 3. This chain's CDR3 is CASSYVAGPTDTQYF. CDR3 coding DNA: TGTGCCAGCAGTTACGTAGCGGGGCCCACAGATACGCAGTATTTT.

This clonotype was found a few times. The chain employs TRBV6-2 or TRBV6-3 and TRBJ2-5; D uncertain. The V gene lost 7 bases and the J gene lost 2 bases, with 11 bases spanning the gap. CDR1 and CDR2 from the germline V gene are MNHEY and SVGEGT. The CDR3 sequence is 13 residues long. The CDR3 DNA reads as TGTGCCAGCACCCCTTGGGTACAAGAGACCCAGTACTTC. Translation: CASTPWVQETQYF.

This chain connects TRBV29-1 to TRBJ2-1; D may be TRBD2 (6 bases). The length of the CDR3 is 18 residues. Trimming removed 0 bases from V and 6 bases from J, with 24 bases in between. From germline, CDR1 is SQVTM and CDR2 ANQGSEA. DNA of the CDR3: TGCAGCGTTGAAGATCTGCGAAAGGAGGGGTACCTACGCAATGAGCAGTTCTTC. Translating gives CSVEDLRKEGYLRNEQFF.

The chain joins TRBV7-2 to TRBJ2-4; D ambiguous. The CDR3 consists of 11 residues. Germline V gene data show CDR1 as SGHTA and CDR2 as FQGNSA. V shed 4 bases and J shed 13 bases, with 11 bases lying between them. The CDR3 DNA sequence: TGTGCCAGCAGCTCGGGCCTCCGGCAGTACTTC. It is translated as CASSSGLRQYF. Complete variable domain (other parts from reference TRBV7-2 and TRBJ2-4): GAGVSQSPSNKVTEKGKDVELRCDPISGHTALYWYRQSLGQGLEFLIYFQGNSAPDKSGLPSDRFSAERTGGSVSTLTIQRTQQEDSAVYLCASSSGLRQYFGAGTRLSVL.

This chain's CDR3 is CASSLQASGETQYF. The CDR3 coding sequence is TGCGCCAGCAGCTTACAGGCTTCGGGAGAGACCCAGTACTTC. V is TRBV5-1 and J is TRBJ2-7, with D possibly being TRBD1 (5 bases). The DNA end is a closer match to TRBJ2-5, so the J assignment may be wrong. The CDR3 is 14 amino acids. In germline, CDR1 is SGHRS, CDR2 YFSETQ.